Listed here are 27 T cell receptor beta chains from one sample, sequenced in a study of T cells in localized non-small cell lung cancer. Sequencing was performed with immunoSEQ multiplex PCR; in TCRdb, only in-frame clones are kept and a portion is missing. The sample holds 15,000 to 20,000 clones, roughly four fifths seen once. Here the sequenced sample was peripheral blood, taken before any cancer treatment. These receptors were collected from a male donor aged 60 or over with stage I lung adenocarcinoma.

CDR3 nucleotide sequence: TGTGCCAGCAGCTTCCCGACAGATACGCAGTATTTT. Translating it yields CASSFPTDTQYF. This chain connects TRBV11-2 to TRBJ2-3; D call uncertain. The CDR3 spans 12 residues. Trimming cost V 3 bases and J 3 bases, with 4 bases left between them. Germline loops: CDR1 SGHAT, CDR2 FQNNGV.

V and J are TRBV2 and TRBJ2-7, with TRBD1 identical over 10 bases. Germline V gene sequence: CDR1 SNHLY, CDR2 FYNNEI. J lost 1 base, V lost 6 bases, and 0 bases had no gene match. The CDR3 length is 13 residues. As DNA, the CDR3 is TGTGCCAGCAGGGGACAGGGGTCCTACGAGCAGTACTTC. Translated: CASRGQGSYEQYF.

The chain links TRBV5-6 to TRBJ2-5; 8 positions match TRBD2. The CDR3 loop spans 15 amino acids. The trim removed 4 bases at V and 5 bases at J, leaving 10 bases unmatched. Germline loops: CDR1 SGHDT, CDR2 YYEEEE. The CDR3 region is CASSTHRGGWETQYF. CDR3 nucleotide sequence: TGTGCCAGCAGCACCCACCGGGGGGGTTGGGAGACCCAGTACTTC.

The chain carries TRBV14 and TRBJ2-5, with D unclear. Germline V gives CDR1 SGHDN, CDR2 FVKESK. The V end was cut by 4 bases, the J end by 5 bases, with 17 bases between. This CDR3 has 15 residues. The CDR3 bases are TGTGCCAGCAGCCTAGAGGACGTTTCGTGGGAGACCCAGTACTTC. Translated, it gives CASSLEDVSWETQYF.

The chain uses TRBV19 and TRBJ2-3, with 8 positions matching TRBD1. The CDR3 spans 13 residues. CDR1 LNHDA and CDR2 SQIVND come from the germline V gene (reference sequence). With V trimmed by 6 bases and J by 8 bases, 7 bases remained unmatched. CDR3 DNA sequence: TGTGCCAGTAGGAACAGGGGGTTCGCTACGCAGTATTTT. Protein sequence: CASRNRGFATQYF. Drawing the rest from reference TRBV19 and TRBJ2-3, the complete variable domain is DGGITQSPKYLFRKEGQNVTLSCEQNLNHDAMYWYRQDPGQGLRLIYYSQIVNDFQKGDIAEGYSVSREKKESFPLTVTSAQKNPTAFYLCASRNRGFATQYFGPGTRLTVL.

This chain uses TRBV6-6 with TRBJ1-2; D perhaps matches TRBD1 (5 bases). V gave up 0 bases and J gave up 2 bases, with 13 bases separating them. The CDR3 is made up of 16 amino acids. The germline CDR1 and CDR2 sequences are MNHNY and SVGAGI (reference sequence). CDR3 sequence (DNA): TGTGCCAGCAGTTACTCGCGGGGGTCGACCAACTATGGCTACACCTTC. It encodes CASSYSRGSTNYGYTF.

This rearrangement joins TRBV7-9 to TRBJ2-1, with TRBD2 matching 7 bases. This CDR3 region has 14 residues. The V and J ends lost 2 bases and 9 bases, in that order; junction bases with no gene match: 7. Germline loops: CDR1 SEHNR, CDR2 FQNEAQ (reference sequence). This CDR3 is CASSLKASSGEQFF. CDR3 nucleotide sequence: TGTGCCAGCAGCTTAAAGGCTTCTAGCGGTGAGCAGTTCTTC.

In DNA, the CDR3 is TGTGCCAGCAGCTTAGGCCGACTAGCGGGGGGCCGCTACGAGCAGTACTTC. Translation gives CASSLGRLAGGRYEQYF. V usage is TRBV7-2 and J usage is TRBJ2-7; TRBD2 agrees at 13 bases. Germline CDR1 and CDR2: SGHTA and FQGNSA. The V segment lost 1 base and the J segment 3 bases; nucleotides outside the gene matches: 6. The CDR3 is 17 amino acids.

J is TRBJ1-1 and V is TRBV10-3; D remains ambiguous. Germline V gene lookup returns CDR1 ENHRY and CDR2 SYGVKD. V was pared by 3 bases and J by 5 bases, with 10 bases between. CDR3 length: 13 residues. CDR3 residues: CAISERLGTEAFF. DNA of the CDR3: TGTGCCATCAGTGAACGGTTAGGGACTGAAGCTTTCTTT.

In DNA, the CDR3 is TGTGCCAGCAGCCAGCCGGGTCGGGGGTGGAATGAGCAGTTCTTC. This codes for CASSQPGRGWNEQFF. The chain uses TRBV4-2 and TRBJ2-1, with a possible D match to TRBD2 (6 bases). Germline V gene lookup returns CDR1 LGHNA and CDR2 YNFKEQ. V was clipped by 3 bases and J by 7 bases, with 16 bases between them. CDR3 length: 15 residues.

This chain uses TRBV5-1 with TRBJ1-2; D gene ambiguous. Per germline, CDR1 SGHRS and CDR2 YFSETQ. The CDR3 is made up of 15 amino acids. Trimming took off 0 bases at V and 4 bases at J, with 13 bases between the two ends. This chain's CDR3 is CASSLEGREGYGYTF. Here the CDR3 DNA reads TGCGCCAGCAGCTTGGAAGGGCGGGAAGGCTATGGCTACACCTTC.

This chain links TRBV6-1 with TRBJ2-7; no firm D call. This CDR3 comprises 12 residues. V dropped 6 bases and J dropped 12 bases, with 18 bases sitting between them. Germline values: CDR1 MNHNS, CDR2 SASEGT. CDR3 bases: TGTGCCAGCAGCGTATCCGGCACAGAGGTGTACTTC. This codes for CASSVSGTEVYF.

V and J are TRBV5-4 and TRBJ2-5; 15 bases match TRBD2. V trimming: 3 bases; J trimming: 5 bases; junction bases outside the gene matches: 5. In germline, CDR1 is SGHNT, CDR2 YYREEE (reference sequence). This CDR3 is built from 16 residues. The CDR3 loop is CASSSGLAGGLETQYF. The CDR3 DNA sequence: TGTGCCAGCAGCTCGGGACTAGCGGGGGGTCTGGAGACCCAGTACTTC.

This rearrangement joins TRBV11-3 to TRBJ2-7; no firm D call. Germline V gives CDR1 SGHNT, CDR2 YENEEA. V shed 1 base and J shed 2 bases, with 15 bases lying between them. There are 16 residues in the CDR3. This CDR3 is CASSLGAPLGTYEQYF. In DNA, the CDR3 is TGTGCCAGCAGCTTAGGGGCACCTTTGGGGACCTACGAGCAGTACTTC. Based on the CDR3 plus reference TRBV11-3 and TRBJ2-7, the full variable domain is EAGVVQSPRYKIIEKKQPVAFWCNPISGHNTLYWYLQNLGQGPELLIRYENEEAVDDSQLPKDRFSAERLKGVDSTLKIQPAELGDSAVYLCASSLGAPLGTYEQYFGPGTRLTVT.

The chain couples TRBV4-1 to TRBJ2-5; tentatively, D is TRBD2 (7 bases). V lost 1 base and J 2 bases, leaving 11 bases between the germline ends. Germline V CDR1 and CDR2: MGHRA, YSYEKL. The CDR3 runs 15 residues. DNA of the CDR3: TGCGCCAGCAGCCAAGTCGGGGGGCGACAAGAGACCCAGTACTTC. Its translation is CASSQVGGRQETQYF.

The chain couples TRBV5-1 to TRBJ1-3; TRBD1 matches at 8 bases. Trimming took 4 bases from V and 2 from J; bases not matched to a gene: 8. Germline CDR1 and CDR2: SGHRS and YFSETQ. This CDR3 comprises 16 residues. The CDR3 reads CASSPLTGEAGNTIYF. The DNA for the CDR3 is TGCGCCAGCAGCCCATTGACAGGGGAGGCTGGAAACACCATATATTTT.

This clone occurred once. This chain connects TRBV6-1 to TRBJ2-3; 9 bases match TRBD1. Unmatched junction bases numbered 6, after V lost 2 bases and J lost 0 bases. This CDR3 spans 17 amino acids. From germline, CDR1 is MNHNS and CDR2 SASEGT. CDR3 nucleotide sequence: TGTGCCAGCAGTGAATGGGGGACAGGGATTAGCACAGATACGCAGTATTTT. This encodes CASSEWGTGISTDTQYF.

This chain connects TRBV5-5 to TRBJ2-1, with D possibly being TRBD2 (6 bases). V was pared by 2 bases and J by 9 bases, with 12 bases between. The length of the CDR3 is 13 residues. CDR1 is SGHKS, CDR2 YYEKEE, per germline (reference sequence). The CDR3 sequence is CASSFLASTEQFF. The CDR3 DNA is TGTGCCAGCAGCTTTCTAGCGAGTACTGAGCAGTTCTTC. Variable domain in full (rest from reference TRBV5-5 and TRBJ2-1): DAGVTQSPTHLIKTRGQQVTLRCSPISGHKSVSWYQQVLGQGPQFIFQYYEKEERGRGNFPDRFSARQFPNYSSELNVNALLLGDSALYLCASSFLASTEQFFGPGTRLTVL.

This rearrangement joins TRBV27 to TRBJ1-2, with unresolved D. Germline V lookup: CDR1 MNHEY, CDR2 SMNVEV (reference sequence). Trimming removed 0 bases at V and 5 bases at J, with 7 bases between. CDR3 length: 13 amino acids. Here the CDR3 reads CASSLSPQYGYTF. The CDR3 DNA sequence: TGTGCCAGCAGTTTATCCCCGCAATATGGCTACACCTTC.

The CDR3 loop is CASSLRPGGYEQYF. In DNA form, the CDR3 reads TGTGCCAGCAGCTTACGGCCGGGAGGATACGAGCAGTACTTC. This chain joins TRBV11-2 and TRBJ2-7, with TRBD2 matching 7 bases. Trimming at V came to 2 bases and at J to 4 bases, leaving 5 bases not matched to a gene. CDR3 length equals 14 residues. Germline loops: CDR1 SGHAT, CDR2 FQNNGV.

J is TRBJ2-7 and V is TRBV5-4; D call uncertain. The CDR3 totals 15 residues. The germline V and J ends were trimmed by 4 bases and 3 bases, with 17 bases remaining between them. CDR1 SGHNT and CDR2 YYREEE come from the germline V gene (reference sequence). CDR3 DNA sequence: TGTGCCAGCAGCCCCCCGGGTGGGCTGGTCTACGAGCAGTACTTC. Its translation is CASSPPGGLVYEQYF.

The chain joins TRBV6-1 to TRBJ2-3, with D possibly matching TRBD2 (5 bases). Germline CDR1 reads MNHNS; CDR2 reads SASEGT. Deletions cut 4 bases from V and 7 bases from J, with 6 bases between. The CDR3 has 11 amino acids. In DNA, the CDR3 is TGTGCCAGCAGTGGAGGGTATACGCAGTATTTT. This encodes CASSGGYTQYF.

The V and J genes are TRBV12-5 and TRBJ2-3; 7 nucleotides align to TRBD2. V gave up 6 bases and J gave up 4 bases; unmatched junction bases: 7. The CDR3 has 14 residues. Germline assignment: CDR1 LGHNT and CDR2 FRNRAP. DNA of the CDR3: TGTGCTAGTGGAGTTGCGGGAGTTGCAGATACGCAGTATTTT. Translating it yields CASGVAGVADTQYF.

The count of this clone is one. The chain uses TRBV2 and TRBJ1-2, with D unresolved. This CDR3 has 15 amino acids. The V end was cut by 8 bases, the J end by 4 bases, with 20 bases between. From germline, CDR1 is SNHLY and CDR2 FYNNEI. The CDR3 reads CASGFGSPQFYGYTF. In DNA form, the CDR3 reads TGTGCCAGCGGGTTTGGGAGCCCTCAATTCTATGGCTACACCTTC.

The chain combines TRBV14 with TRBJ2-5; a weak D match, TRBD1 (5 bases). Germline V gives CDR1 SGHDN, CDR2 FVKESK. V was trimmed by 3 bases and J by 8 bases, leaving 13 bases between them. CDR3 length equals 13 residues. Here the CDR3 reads CASSHEQEPTQYF. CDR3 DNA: TGTGCCAGCAGCCACGAACAGGAGCCCACCCAGTACTTC. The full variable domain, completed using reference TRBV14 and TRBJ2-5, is EAGVTQFPSHSVIEKGQTVTLRCDPISGHDNLYWYRRVMGKEIKFLLHFVKESKQDESGMPNNRFLAERTGGTYSTLKVQPAELEDSGVYFCASSHEQEPTQYFGPGTRLLVL.

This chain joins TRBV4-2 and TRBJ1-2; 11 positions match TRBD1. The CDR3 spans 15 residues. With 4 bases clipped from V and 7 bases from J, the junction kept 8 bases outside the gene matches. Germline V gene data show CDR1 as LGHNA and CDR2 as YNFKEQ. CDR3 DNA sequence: TGTGCCAGCAGCCCCGGGACAGGGGGGCCGGGTGGCTACACCTTC. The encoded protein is CASSPGTGGPGGYTF.

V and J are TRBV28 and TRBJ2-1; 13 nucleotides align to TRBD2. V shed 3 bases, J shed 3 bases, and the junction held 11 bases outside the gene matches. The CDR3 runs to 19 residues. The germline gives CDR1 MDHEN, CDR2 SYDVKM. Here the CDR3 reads CASSLTLPRLAGGYNEQFF. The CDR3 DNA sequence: TGTGCCAGCAGTTTGACCTTACCCCGACTAGCGGGAGGCTACAATGAGCAGTTCTTC. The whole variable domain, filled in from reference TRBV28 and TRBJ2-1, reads DVKVTQSSRYLVKRTGEKVFLECVQDMDHENMFWYRQDPGLGLRLIYFSYDVKMKEKGDIPEGYSVSREKKERFSLILESASTNQTSMYLCASSLTLPRLAGGYNEQFFGPGTRLTVL.